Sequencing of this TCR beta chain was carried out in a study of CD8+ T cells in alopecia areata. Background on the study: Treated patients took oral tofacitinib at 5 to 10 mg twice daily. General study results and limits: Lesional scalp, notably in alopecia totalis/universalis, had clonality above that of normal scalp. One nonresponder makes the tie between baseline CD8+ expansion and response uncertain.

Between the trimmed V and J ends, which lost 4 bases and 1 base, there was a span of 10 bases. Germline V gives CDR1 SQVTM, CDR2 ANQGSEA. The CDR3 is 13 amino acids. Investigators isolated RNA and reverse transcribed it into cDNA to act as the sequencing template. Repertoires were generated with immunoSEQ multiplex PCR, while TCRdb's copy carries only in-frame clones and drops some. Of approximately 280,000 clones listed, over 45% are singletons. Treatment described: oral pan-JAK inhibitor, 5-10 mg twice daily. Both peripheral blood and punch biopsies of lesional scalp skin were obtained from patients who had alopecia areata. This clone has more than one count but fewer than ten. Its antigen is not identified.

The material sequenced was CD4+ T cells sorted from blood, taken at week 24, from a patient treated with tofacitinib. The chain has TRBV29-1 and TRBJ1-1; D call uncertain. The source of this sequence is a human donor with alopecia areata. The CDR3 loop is CSVALQWNTEAFF. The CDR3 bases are TGCAGCGTTGCCCTACAGTGGAACACTGAAGCTTTCTTT.